The following is a T cell receptor beta chain sequence with its context. The sample belongs to a study of T cell changes during pregnancy in multiple sclerosis. There are 16 residues in the CDR3. CDR1 is MNHNY and CDR2 is SVGAGI in the germline V gene (reference sequence). V shed 2 bases and J shed 7 bases, with 18 bases lying between them. Measured with immunoSEQ multiplex PCR; TCRdb has only the in-frame clones, and not every one. Seen here are 40,000 to 60,000 clones, about 92% observed once, and the top ten hold about 0.75%. V and J are TRBV6-6 and TRBJ1-5; a possible D gene is TRBD1 (6 bases). Here the sequenced sample was CD4+ T cells from peripheral blood mononuclear cells, taken in the third trimester of pregnancy. The clonotype originates from a female donor with multiple sclerosis, enrolled in a pregnancy study. The CDR3 bases are TGTGCCAGCAGTTACCGGGACAACCGGGCAGGACAGCCCCAGCATTTT. This encodes CASSYRDNRAGQPQHF.